A selection of T cell receptor beta chains follows, all from one sample in a study of OX40 agonist ivuxolimab in advanced cancers. Assay used: immunoSEQ multiplex PCR; TCRdb lists only in-frame clones, some missing. The sample holds tens of thousands of clones, about 91% seen once. The sequencing here drew on CD4+ or CD8+ T cells sorted from blood, taken in a trial of the OX40 agonist ivuxolimab. The receptors were gathered from an adult with an advanced solid tumor such as melanoma, head and neck, liver or kidney cancer. Both conserved end residues are part of each CDR3. The D gene is left open where the match is weak. Not all rows give a size; the values are once, few, many and, for expanded clones, a class.

D | J | V | size | CDR3 | DNA
- | TRBJ2-1 | TRBV10-1 | - | CASSVGVTSYNEQFF | TGCGCCAGCAGTGTTGGGGTAACCTCCTACAATGAGCAGTTCTTC
- | TRBJ1-4 | TRBV6-5 | - | CASSSRTPTNEKLFF | TGTGCCAGCAGTTCCAGAACCCCAACTAATGAAAAACTGTTTTTT
TRBD2 | TRBJ2-3 | TRBV9 | - | CASSVELAGVDTQYF | TGTGCCAGCAGCGTAGAGCTAGCGGGAGTGGATACGCAGTATTTT
TRBD2 | TRBJ2-7 | TRBV4-1 | - | CASSQEASGTSYEQYF | TGCGCCAGCAGCCAAGAAGCTAGCGGGACCTCCTACGAGCAGTACTTC
TRBD1 | TRBJ1-2 | TRBV13 | - | CASSYSTGEVNGYTF | TGTGCCAGCAGCTACTCGACAGGGGAAGTGAATGGCTACACCTTC
- | TRBJ1-5 | TRBV28 | once | CASSRPHRGGQFNQPQHF | TGTGCCAGCAGTCGGCCTCATAGGGGGGGCCAATTTAATCAGCCCCAGCATTTT
TRBD1 | TRBJ2-7 | TRBV4-1 | - | CASSLKPGQGVYEQYF | TGCGCCAGCAGCCTGAAACCGGGACAGGGTGTCTACGAGCAGTACTTC
- | TRBJ2-7 | TRBV5-4 | - | CASSFWSQGAYEQYF | TGTGCCAGCAGCTTCTGGAGTCAAGGGGCCTACGAGCAGTACTTC
- | TRBJ2-3 | TRBV27 | - | CASQGDTDTQYF | TGTGCCAGCCAAGGGGACACAGATACGCAGTATTTT
- | TRBJ2-5 | TRBV15 | - | CATGVSARTQETQYF | TGTGCCACCGGGGTGTCAGCTAGAACCCAAGAGACCCAGTACTTC
- | TRBJ2-1 | TRBV5-8 | - | CASSYLDYEQFF | TGTGCCAGCAGCTACCTAGACTATGAGCAGTTCTTC
- | TRBJ2-5 | TRBV7-9 | - | CASRGDNQETQYF | TGTGCCAGCAGGGGGGACAACCAAGAGACCCAGTACTTC
- | TRBJ2-7 | TRBV27 | - | CASSETGLPLDEQYF | TGTGCCAGCAGTGAAACTGGACTACCTCTTGACGAGCAGTACTTC
- | TRBJ1-2 | TRBV30 | - | CAWNGGGGGDGYTF | TGTGCCTGGAACGGGGGAGGGGGAGGCGATGGCTACACCTTC
- | TRBJ2-1 | TRBV27 | once | CASSFLNEQFF | TGTGCCAGCAGTTTCCTCAATGAGCAGTTCTTC
- | TRBJ2-1 | TRBV4-1 | - | CASSQGLGAYNEQFF | TGCGCCAGCAGCCAAGGTCTGGGAGCCTACAATGAGCAGTTCTTC
- | TRBJ1-1 | TRBV4-2 | - | CASSQGIGVTFF | TGTGCCAGCAGCCAAGGTATCGGCGTAACTTTCTTT
- | TRBJ2-7 | TRBV27 | - | CASSGGGPPVNEQYF | TGTGCCAGCAGTGGAGGGGGCCCCCCAGTTAACGAGCAGTACTTC
TRBD2 | TRBJ2-7 | TRBV5-1 | - | CASSLGLAGEFEQYF | TGCGCCAGCAGCCTAGGACTAGCGGGAGAGTTCGAGCAGTACTTC
- | TRBJ2-7 | TRBV7-8 | - | CASSYGNEQYF | TGTGCCAGCAGCTACGGGAACGAGCAGTACTTC
- | TRBJ2-2 | TRBV18 | - | CASSRGSGELFF | TGTGCCAGCTCACGGGGTTCCGGGGAGCTGTTTTTT
- | TRBJ2-1 | TRBV28 | - | CASSLIQKFSYNEQFF | TGTGCCAGCAGTTTAATTCAGAAGTTCTCCTACAATGAGCAGTTCTTC
- | TRBJ2-7 | TRBV5-8 | - | CASSDSYEQYF | TGTGCCAGCAGCGACTCCTACGAGCAGTACTTC
- | TRBJ2-3 | TRBV28 | once | CASSLQRLSTDTQYF | TGTGCCAGCAGTTTACAGCGACTCAGCACAGATACGCAGTATTTT